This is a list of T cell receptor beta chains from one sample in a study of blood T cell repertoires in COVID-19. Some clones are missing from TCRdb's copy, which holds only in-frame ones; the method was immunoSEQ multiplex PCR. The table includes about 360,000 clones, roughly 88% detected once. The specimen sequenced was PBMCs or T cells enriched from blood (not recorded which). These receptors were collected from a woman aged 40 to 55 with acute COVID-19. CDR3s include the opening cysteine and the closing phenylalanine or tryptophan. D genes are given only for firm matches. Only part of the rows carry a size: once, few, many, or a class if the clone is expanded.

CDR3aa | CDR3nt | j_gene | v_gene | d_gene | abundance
CASSQRPPAEQYF | TGCGCCAGCAGTCAGCGCCCCCCGGCCGAGCAGTACTTC | TRBJ2-7 | TRBV5-1 | . | .
CASSLLGGSGNTIYF | TGCGCCAGCAGCTTGTTGGGGGGCTCTGGAAACACCATATATTTT | TRBJ1-3 | TRBV5-1 | . | .
CASSGGWDGSGNTIYF | TGTGCCAGCAGCGGGGGATGGGACGGCTCTGGAAACACCATATATTTT | TRBJ1-3 | TRBV2 | . | .
CASSVSGTGGYEQYF | TGTGCCAGCAGCGTATCCGGGACAGGCGGATACGAGCAGTACTTC | TRBJ2-7 | TRBV9 | TRBD1 | few
CASSARTGGLEKLFF | TGTGCCAGTAGTGCCCGGACAGGGGGCTTAGAAAAACTGTTTTTT | TRBJ1-4 | TRBV19 | TRBD1 | few
CASSPTGDTEAFF | TGTGCCAGCAGCCCGACAGGGGACACTGAAGCTTTCTTT | TRBJ1-1 | TRBV7-9 | TRBD1 | .
CASSSGPTSSYEQYF | TGTGCCAGCAGTTCGGGTCCAACAAGCTCCTACGAGCAGTACTTC | TRBJ2-7 | TRBV5-5 | . | .
CASSFPGVQETQYF | TGCGCCAGCAGCTTCCCGGGAGTACAAGAGACCCAGTACTTC | TRBJ2-5 | TRBV5-1 | . | .
CASSAGGTLEYEQYF | TGTGCCAGCAGCGCCGGGGGGACCTTAGAATACGAGCAGTACTTC | TRBJ2-7 | TRBV6-5 | TRBD2 | .
CASKDRAGGDQPQHF | TGTGCCAGCAAAGACAGGGCGGGGGGTGATCAGCCCCAGCATTTT | TRBJ1-5 | TRBV2 | TRBD1 | .